This TCR beta chain is drawn from a study of T cells expressing NK-cell markers. Findings and limits, study-wide: Dominance of the CD3+CD56-NKG2C+ fraction by these clonotypes also held in a handful of donors.

On this clonotype itself: Antigen: not known.

TCRdb reprocessed the 5' RACE reads, with one entry per CDR3 protein and no DNA. The sample yields about 410,000 distinct CDR3 sequences, of which the top ten take up about 11%. Germline V gene lookup returns CDR1 MNHEY and CDR2 SVGAGI. This CDR3 is built from 12 residues. This chain links TRBV6-5 with TRBJ2-7; the D call of TRBD1 rests on TCRdb alone, since no DNA is present to check it. The source is a woman between 45 and 65 years old in good health. The sample taken for sequencing was blood T cells: a sorted CD56 or NKG2C T cell subset, CD4+ or CD8+ T cells, or bulk PBMC T cells (not recorded which). The chain's CDR3 is CASRGGSWEQYF.